These 6 T cell receptor beta chains share one sample of origin, sequenced in a study of Ad26.COV2.S vaccination and SARS-CoV-2 variants. Treatment of the sample: 19 received Ad26.COV2.S at low or high dose, single or two shots; 5 received placebo; per-sample allocation not given. The investigators took samples on day 63 after the first vaccine or placebo injection. Profiling relied on immunoSEQ multiplex PCR, and the TCRdb table lists in-frame clones only, not all of them. Among roughly 350,000 clones, 75% to 90% were seen once, and the ten largest hold approximately 11%. The sequences come from peripheral blood, collected in a trial of Ad26.COV2.S vaccine versus placebo. These receptors originate from a person between 18 and 65 years old who received the Ad26.COV2.S COVID-19 vaccine or a placebo.

This clone was seen more than once but under ten times. The chain links TRBV4-1 to TRBJ1-5; TRBD1 might be the D (5 bases). Germline loops: CDR1 MGHRA, CDR2 YSYEKL. V was trimmed by 4 bases and J by 4 bases, leaving 14 bases between them. This CDR3 has 15 residues. The CDR3 DNA reads as TGCGCCAGCAGCCCCCGATCGACAGATAATCAGCCCCAGCATTTT. Its protein is CASSPRSTDNQPQHF.

The chain is built from TRBV21-1 and TRBJ1-2. TRBV21-1 is a pseudogene locus. CDR3 length: 21 amino acids. The CDR3 nucleotides are TGTGCCAGCAGCAAAGTAAGGCATCCCCCCCCGAATTTTTCGGCTAACTATGGCTACACCTTC. Its protein is CASSKVRHPPPNFSANYGYTF.

The chain carries TRBV4-1 and TRBJ1-3; D call uncertain. V shed 0 bases and J shed 8 bases, with 5 bases lying between them. CDR1 and CDR2 from the germline V gene are MGHRA and YSYEKL. The CDR3 is 12 amino acids. CDR3 residues: CASSQDLDTIYF. The DNA of the CDR3 is TGCGCCAGCAGCCAAGATCTTGACACCATATATTTT.

The rearrangement uses TRBV24-1 and TRBJ2-2; possible D gene TRBD2, 5 bases. V lost 5 bases to trimming and J lost 2 bases, with 11 bases between them. This CDR3 is built from 15 residues. Germline CDR1 and CDR2: KGHDR and SFDVKD. The CDR3 sequence: CATSVSSANTGELFF. DNA of the CDR3: TGTGCCACCAGTGTCAGTAGCGCCAACACCGGGGAGCTGTTTTTT.

This sequence joins TRBV19 and TRBJ1-1, with D hard to call. Between the trimmed V and J ends, which lost 0 bases and 5 bases, there was a span of 7 bases. Germline V gene sequence: CDR1 LNHDA, CDR2 SQIVND (reference sequence). CDR3 size: 13 residues. CDR3 sequence: CASSIDLGTEAFF. In DNA form, the CDR3 reads TGTGCCAGTAGTATAGATCTAGGAACTGAAGCTTTCTTT.

This clone has a handful of counts. The CDR3 loop reads CASREGARGYTF. In DNA form, the CDR3 reads TGTGCCAGCAGGGAGGGGGCGCGGGGCTACACCTTC. This chain uses TRBV5-4 with TRBJ1-2; 7 bases agree with TRBD1. CDR1 and CDR2 from the germline V gene are SGHNT and YYREEE (reference sequence). The CDR3 length is 12 residues. V shed 5 bases, J shed 8 bases, and the junction held 6 bases outside the gene matches.